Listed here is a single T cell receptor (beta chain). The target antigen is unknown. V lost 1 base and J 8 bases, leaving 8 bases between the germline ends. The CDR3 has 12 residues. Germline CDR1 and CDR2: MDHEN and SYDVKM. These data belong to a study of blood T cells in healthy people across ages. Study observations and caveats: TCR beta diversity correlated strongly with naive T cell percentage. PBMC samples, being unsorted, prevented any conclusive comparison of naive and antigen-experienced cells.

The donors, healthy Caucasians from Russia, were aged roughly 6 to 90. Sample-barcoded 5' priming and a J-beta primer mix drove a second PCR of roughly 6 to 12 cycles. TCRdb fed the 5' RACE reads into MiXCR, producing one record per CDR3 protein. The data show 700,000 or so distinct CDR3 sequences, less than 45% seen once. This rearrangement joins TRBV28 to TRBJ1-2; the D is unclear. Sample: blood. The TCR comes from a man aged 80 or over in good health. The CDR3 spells CASSLFGEGYTF. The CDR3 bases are TGTGCCAGCAGTTTATTCGGGGAGGGCTACACCTTC.